What follows are 14 T cell receptor beta chains derived from one specimen sequenced in a study of shared clonotypes between healthy human individuals. Profiled with immunoSEQ multiplex PCR; TCRdb holds only in-frame clones, not every one. The repertoire has 400,000 to 550,000 clones, roughly 85% of them found once; the top ten carry approximately 12%. Sequencing used PBMCs. The receptors were sampled from a middle-aged woman in good health. Some clones in this sample may be carry-over from other donors' samples.

CDR3 region: CASSQDRRGSYNEQFF. The CDR3 DNA reads as TGTGCCAGCAGCCAAGATAGACGGGGATCCTACAATGAGCAGTTCTTC. V is TRBV4-2 and J is TRBJ2-1, with D possibly matching TRBD2 (5 bases). Looked up from germline, CDR1 is LGHNA and CDR2 is YNFKEQ. The CDR3 is 16 residues long. Trimming took 0 bases from V and 1 from J, leaving 10 bases between them.

J is TRBJ2-3 and V is TRBV28, with D perhaps matching TRBD2 (6 bases). CDR1 is MDHEN, CDR2 SYDVKM, per germline. V was trimmed by 3 bases and J by 4 bases, leaving 20 bases between them. The CDR3 runs 17 residues. CDR3 sequence (DNA): TGTGCCAGCAGTTTGGGCTACGGACGGGGAGGTTCAGATACGCAGTATTTT. It codes for CASSLGYGRGGSDTQYF.

This sequence joins TRBV4-2 and TRBJ1-2; D is unresolved. Germline assignment: CDR1 LGHNA and CDR2 YNFKEQ. The V gene lost 0 bases and the J gene lost 4 bases, with 6 bases spanning the gap. This CDR3 has 13 residues. Written as DNA, the CDR3 is TGTGCCAGCAGCCAAGAAGAACGCTATGGCTACACCTTC. This codes for CASSQEERYGYTF.

The chain uses TRBV2 and TRBJ1-4; 9 bases are a match to TRBD1. The V gene's germline CDR1 is SNHLY and CDR2 FYNNEI. V gave up 8 bases and J gave up 13 bases; unmatched junction bases: 14. CDR3 length: 14 amino acids. The CDR3 sequence: CASVSGQGSDRLFF. CDR3 sequence (DNA): TGTGCCAGCGTCTCCGGACAGGGGTCAGATCGACTGTTTTTT.

The chain carries TRBV19 and TRBJ1-4; 7 bases map to TRBD1. The CDR3 is made up of 14 amino acids. The germline CDR1 and CDR2 sequences are LNHDA and SQIVND (reference sequence). V trimming: 6 bases; J trimming: 4 bases; junction bases outside the gene matches: 5. CDR3 in DNA: TGTGCCAGTAGCAAACGACAGGGTAATGAAAAACTGTTTTTT. Its translation is CASSKRQGNEKLFF.

This sequence joins TRBV28 and TRBJ1-5, with D maybe TRBD1 (5 bases). V was pared by 2 bases and J by 0 bases, with 8 bases between. The CDR3 contains 15 residues. The germline V gene encodes CDR1 MDHEN and CDR2 SYDVKM. The CDR3: CASSLQGYSNQPQHF. CDR3 DNA sequence: TGTGCCAGCAGTTTACAGGGTTATAGCAATCAGCCCCAGCATTTT.

The gene calls are TRBV19 and TRBJ2-7; D is unresolved. CDR3 size: 15 residues. V lost 4 bases and J 0 bases, leaving 13 bases between the germline ends. Germline CDR1 LNHDA, CDR2 SQIVND (reference sequence). Here the CDR3 DNA reads TGTGCCAGTAGTAGCCCTGGCGGCGTCTCCTACGAGCAGTACTTC. It codes for CASSSPGGVSYEQYF.

The chain employs TRBV4-2 and TRBJ2-2; no firm D call. The CDR3 is 14 residues long. Germline values: CDR1 LGHNA, CDR2 YNFKEQ. V was shortened by 1 base and J by 6 bases, with 9 bases between the two germline ends. CDR3 protein: CASSQVHSAGELFF. CDR3 in DNA: TGTGCCAGCAGCCAAGTCCACTCAGCCGGGGAGCTGTTTTTT.

This clone was observed a single time. This chain links TRBV5-1 with TRBJ2-5, with TRBD1 matching over 9 bases. The DNA matches TRBJ2-7 better at its end, which makes the J call doubtful. Looked up from germline, CDR1 is SGHRS and CDR2 is YFSETQ. This CDR3 comprises 14 residues. The CDR3 sequence is CASSSGQGPYEQYF. The CDR3 DNA is TGCGCCAGCAGCTCGGGACAGGGTCCCTACGAGCAGTACTTC.

The chain combines TRBV6-1 with TRBJ2-3, with D perhaps matching TRBD2 (6 bases). This CDR3 is built from 15 residues. V lost 2 bases, J lost 0 bases, and 9 bases lay in between. CDR1 MNHNS and CDR2 SASEGT come from the germline V gene. The CDR3 bases are TGTGCCAGCAGTGAAAGGGCGGGAAGCACAGATACGCAGTATTTT. It yields the protein CASSERAGSTDTQYF.

In its sample, this clone was seen a few times. This chain connects TRBV5-3 to TRBJ1-3; the D is unclear. TRBV5-3 is an ORF for which the function is uncertain. CDR3 length: 16 residues. The germline V and J ends were trimmed by 5 bases and 0 bases, with 15 bases remaining between them. The CDR3: CARSPDYPLSGNTIYF. CDR3 nucleotides: TGTGCCAGAAGTCCCGACTACCCCCTCTCTGGAAACACCATATATTTT.

The chain is built from TRBV7-9 and TRBJ2-7; TRBD1 or TRBD2 may be the D gene (6 bases each). The CDR3 has 15 residues. V lost 2 bases and J 0 bases, leaving 11 bases between the germline ends. From germline, CDR1 is SEHNR and CDR2 FQNEAQ (reference sequence). The CDR3 is CASSLFGGHSYEQYF. For the CDR3, the DNA is TGTGCCAGCAGCTTATTCGGGGGACACTCCTACGAGCAGTACTTC.

This clone was seen a single time. The chain uses TRBV4-2 and TRBJ2-1; 9 bases map to TRBD2. The trim removed 0 bases at V and 0 bases at J, leaving 3 bases unmatched. This CDR3 has 17 residues. CDR1 and CDR2 from the germline V gene are LGHNA and YNFKEQ. The chain's CDR3 is CASSQDLAGLSYNEQFF. CDR3 in DNA: TGTGCCAGCAGCCAAGATCTAGCGGGACTCTCCTACAATGAGCAGTTCTTC.

About this clone itself: No DNA is shown, since the ends of the CDR3 on it are uncertain; the CDR3 is the one TCRdb lists. The chain uses TRBV5-6 and TRBJ2-5; TRBD2, the table's D call, was not compared with the DNA. Per the germline V gene, CDR1 is SGHDT and CDR2 is YYEEEE. Ends included, the CDR3 has 16 residues. Here the CDR3 reads CASSFGSGTSDVGTYF.